The next 22 T cell receptor beta chains were all read from a single sample in a study of blood T cell repertoires in COVID-19. Only in-frame clones appear in the TCRdb table, and some are missing; sequencing was by immunoSEQ multiplex PCR. The sample shows under 250,000 clones, roughly 89% of them seen only once. Sequenced input: peripheral blood. Receptors were obtained from a man between 60 and 75 years old who had recovered from COVID-19.

This sequence joins TRBV7-8 and TRBJ2-1; D may be TRBD2 (5 bases). V dropped 5 bases and J dropped 8 bases, with 16 bases sitting between them. Germline V gene lookup returns CDR1 SGHVS and CDR2 FQNEAQ. The CDR3 length is 14 residues. In DNA form, the CDR3 reads TGTGCCAGCAGCCGACGGGTGTGGGGAGATGAGCAGTTCTTC. Encoded protein: CASSRRVWGDEQFF. The variable domain in full, completed from reference TRBV7-8 and TRBJ2-1, reads GAGVSQSPRYKVAKRGQDVALRCDPISGHVSLFWYQQALGQGPEFLTYFQNEAQLDKSGLPSDRFFAERPEGSVSTLKIQRTQQEDSAVYLCASSRRVWGDEQFFGPGTRLTVL.

CDR3: CASRALGGSYEQYF. In DNA form, the CDR3 reads TGTGCCAGCAGAGCCTTAGGGGGTAGCTACGAGCAGTACTTC. The rearrangement links TRBV6-5 to TRBJ2-7, with D possibly being TRBD1 (6 bases). The germline V and J ends were trimmed by 6 bases and 3 bases, with 15 bases remaining between them. Per germline, CDR1 MNHEY and CDR2 SVGAGI. The CDR3 length is 14 residues.

This chain connects TRBV3-1 (or the pseudogene TRBV3-2) to TRBJ1-1; D unclear. Trimming took 0 bases from V and 1 from J, leaving 12 bases between them. CDR3 size: 16 residues. Germline V lookup: CDR1 LGHDT, CDR2 YNNKEL (reference sequence). Here the CDR3 reads CASSQDPWTQNTEAFF. CDR3 DNA: TGTGCCAGCAGCCAAGATCCGTGGACTCAGAACACTGAAGCTTTCTTT.

This clone is a singleton in its sample. The V gene is TRBV9, the J gene TRBJ1-4, with 9 nucleotides matching TRBD1. The length of the CDR3 is 16 residues. Germline CDR1 is SGDLS and CDR2 is YYNGEE. V lost 0 bases to trimming and J lost 7 bases; unmatched junction nucleotides: 7. CDR3 protein: CASSVEGQGRSEKLFF. CDR3 coding DNA: TGTGCCAGCAGCGTAGAGGGACAGGGTCGGTCTGAAAAACTGTTTTTT.

V is TRBV5-1 and J is TRBJ2-1; D tentatively fits TRBD1 or TRBD2 (12 bases each). The germline CDR1 and CDR2 sequences are SGHRS and YFSETQ. V lost 5 bases and J 6 bases, leaving 36 bases between the germline ends. The CDR3 loop spans 21 amino acids. The CDR3 nucleotides read TGCGCCAGCAGGGGACAGGGGGCTAAGGTACTAGCGGGAGGAGGTGGCAATGAGCAGTTCTTC. As protein: CASRGQGAKVLAGGGGNEQFF.

This sequence joins TRBV7-9 and TRBJ2-7, with D possibly matching TRBD2 (5 bases). The CDR3 loop spans 12 amino acids. The V and J ends lost 3 bases and 4 bases respectively, with 7 bases between them. Germline V CDR1 and CDR2: SEHNR, FQNEAQ (reference sequence). The chain's CDR3 is CASSFGEYEQYF. The CDR3 DNA sequence: TGTGCCAGCAGCTTCGGGGAGTACGAGCAGTACTTC. The whole variable domain, remainder taken from reference TRBV7-9 and TRBJ2-7, is DTGVSQNPRHKITKRGQNVTFRCDPISEHNRLYWYRQTLGQGPEFLTYFQNEAQLEKSRLLSDRFSAERPKGSFSTLEIQRTEQGDSAMYLCASSFGEYEQYFGPGTRLTVT.

The rearrangement links TRBV5-1 to TRBJ2-2; D is possibly TRBD2 (5 bases). V lost 0 bases and J lost 4, with 10 bases in between. Germline V lookup: CDR1 SGHRS, CDR2 YFSETQ. The CDR3 consists of 15 residues. The CDR3 DNA reads TGCGCCAGCAGCTTGGAAGGGAGTGGCACCGGGGAGCTGTTTTTT. Its translation: CASSLEGSGTGELFF.

This sequence joins TRBV24-1 and TRBJ2-5; 9 bases fit TRBD2. CDR1 and CDR2 (germline): KGHDR, SFDVKD. The CDR3 is made up of 17 amino acids. V was pared by 5 bases and J by 4 bases, with 13 bases of the junction left unmatched. The CDR3 loop is CATSGPRGREGRETQYF. The CDR3, as DNA: TGTGCCACCAGTGGCCCTCGGGGGCGGGAGGGGAGAGAGACCCAGTACTTC.

The CDR3 spells CASSTGQGREKLFF. CDR3 DNA sequence: TGTGCCAGTAGTACCGGACAGGGACGGGAAAAACTGTTTTTT. The chain joins TRBV19 to TRBJ1-4; 8 nucleotides line up with TRBD1. Per the germline V gene, CDR1 is LNHDA and CDR2 is SQIVND (reference sequence). The CDR3 has 14 residues. V was clipped by 4 bases and J by 8 bases; unmatched bases: 6.

The chain has TRBV5-1 and TRBJ2-1; TRBD1 agrees at 7 bases. The CDR3 is 14 residues long. Germline CDR1 and CDR2: SGHRS and YFSETQ. With 4 bases clipped from V and 3 bases from J, the junction kept 4 bases outside the gene matches. The CDR3 loop is CASSPRTGYNEQFF. The CDR3 nucleotides are TGCGCCAGCAGCCCGCGGACAGGCTACAATGAGCAGTTCTTC.

J is TRBJ2-7 and V is TRBV6-5, with D uncertain. V lost 2 bases, J lost 4 bases, and 12 bases lay in between. CDR1 MNHEY and CDR2 SVGAGI come from the germline V gene. The CDR3 has 14 residues. CDR3 loop: CASSYKPDSYEQYF. For the CDR3, the DNA is TGTGCCAGCAGTTACAAACCAGATTCTTACGAGCAGTACTTC.

This clone is a singleton in its sample. The chain links TRBV7-3 to TRBJ1-1; D possibly corresponds to TRBD1 (6 bases). Deletions cut 3 bases from V and 4 bases from J, with 12 bases between. Germline CDR1 and CDR2: SGHTA and FQGTGA. The CDR3 is 14 residues long. DNA of the CDR3: TGTGCCAGCAGCTTGGGGGCTATCAGCACTGAAGCTTTCTTT. This gives the protein CASSLGAISTEAFF.

V usage is TRBV19 and J usage is TRBJ1-5; a possible D gene is TRBD1 (6 bases). The CDR3 sequence is 16 residues long. Trimming stripped 5 bases from V and 7 bases from J, with 21 bases between. The germline V gene has CDR1 LNHDA and CDR2 SQIVND (reference sequence). This CDR3 is CASSFSQTGSGQPQHF. The CDR3 nucleotides read TGTGCCAGTAGTTTTTCGCAGACAGGCTCGGGGCAGCCCCAGCATTTT.

V usage is TRBV11-2 and J usage is TRBJ2-2; no reliable D call. Trimming stripped 0 bases from V and 5 bases from J, with 10 bases between. Germline CDR1 SGHAT, CDR2 FQNNGV. This CDR3 is built from 15 residues. CDR3 loop: CASSLEPGTTGELFF. CDR3 nucleotides: TGTGCCAGCAGCTTAGAGCCAGGAACAACCGGGGAGCTGTTTTTT. Together with reference TRBV11-2 and TRBJ2-2, the CDR3 gives the full variable domain: EAGVAQSPRYKIIEKRQSVAFWCNPISGHATLYWYQQILGQGPKLLIQFQNNGVVDDSQLPKDRFSAERLKGVDSTLKIQPAKLEDSAVYLCASSLEPGTTGELFFGEGSRLTVL.

This clone was seen just once. The chain carries TRBV18 and TRBJ1-1, with D hard to call. Trimming took off 4 bases at V and 3 bases at J, with 9 bases between the two ends. Germline loops: CDR1 KGHSH, CDR2 LQKENI. The length of the CDR3 is 13 residues. The DNA for the CDR3 is TGTGCCAGCTCACTAAGCATGGACACTGAAGCTTTCTTT. Translating it yields CASSLSMDTEAFF.

The V gene is TRBV15, the J gene TRBJ2-7; tentatively, D is TRBD1 (5 bases). V was clipped by 0 bases and J by 2 bases, with 8 bases between them. This CDR3 region has 14 residues. The V gene's germline CDR1 is LNHNV and CDR2 YYDKDF (reference sequence). CDR3 DNA sequence: TGTGCCACCAGCAGAGAACAGGCCGCCTACGAGCAGTACTTC. Protein sequence: CATSREQAAYEQYF.

The V gene is TRBV7-2, the J gene TRBJ2-7; perhaps TRBD2 as D (5 bases). The CDR3 is 14 amino acids. V dropped 1 base and J dropped 7 bases, with 14 bases sitting between them. In germline, CDR1 is SGHTA, CDR2 FQGNSA. In DNA form, the CDR3 reads TGTGCCAGCAGCTTAGGTCGGGAATACTGGGAGCAGTACTTC. Amino acid sequence: CASSLGREYWEQYF.

This clone has just one count. The chain links TRBV2 to TRBJ2-2; a possible D gene is TRBD1 (5 bases). Germline CDR1 and CDR2: SNHLY and FYNNEI. V shed 6 bases and J shed 6 bases, with 14 bases lying between them. The CDR3 is 14 residues long. The CDR3: CASRSGNGAGELFF. The CDR3 nucleotides read TGTGCCAGCAGATCAGGGAATGGGGCCGGGGAGCTGTTTTTT.

In this sample, this clone turned up a few times. Other nucleotide sequences in the sample specify the same CDR3. The chain carries TRBV19 and TRBJ1-2; 7 nucleotides align to TRBD1. CDR1 and CDR2 (germline): LNHDA, SQIVND (reference sequence). Trimming at V came to 4 bases and at J to 1 base, leaving 3 bases not matched to a gene. This CDR3 is built from 14 residues. The CDR3 loop is CASSTGQFNYGYTF. CDR3 nucleotide sequence: TGTGCCAGTAGTACGGGACAGTTTAACTATGGCTACACCTTC.

This chain links TRBV5-1 with TRBJ1-3; perhaps TRBD1 as D (5 bases). The CDR3 extends over 16 amino acids. V was clipped by 3 bases and J by 0 bases, with 13 bases between them. CDR1 and CDR2 from the germline V gene are SGHRS and YFSETQ. The CDR3 DNA is TGCGCCAGCAGCTCTCCCGACAGTAGCTCTGGAAACACCATATATTTT. Translated: CASSSPDSSSGNTIYF.

V and J are TRBV5-4 and TRBJ2-4, with 8 positions matching TRBD1. CDR1 is SGHNT and CDR2 is YYREEE in the germline V gene (reference sequence). CDR3 length: 16 amino acids. The V gene end was trimmed by 0 bases and the J gene end by 4 bases; junction bases not matched to a gene: 6. In DNA, the CDR3 is TGTGCCAGCAGCTTGGTTCGAGGGACAGGTAAAAACATTCAGTACTTC. Its translation: CASSLVRGTGKNIQYF.

This clone was picked up a small number of times. The chain has TRBV11-2 and TRBJ1-1; D gene unclear. CDR1 is SGHAT and CDR2 is FQNNGV in the germline V gene. This CDR3 region has 12 residues. V was pared by 2 bases and J by 4 bases, with 5 bases between. In DNA form, the CDR3 reads TGTGCCAGCAGCTTAACGAGCACTGAAGCTTTCTTT. Protein product: CASSLTSTEAFF.